This TCR beta chain was found in a study of identical twins. Using its own MiXCR run on the 5' RACE reads, TCRdb lists one record per CDR3 protein. This sample has more than 400,000 distinct CDR3 sequences; roughly 15% occur once, and the top ten carry roughly 0.44%. Broader study findings: In drawing conclusions, the study used cross-sectional statistical analysis and did not follow the same donors. Shared out-of-frame alpha sequences (those common to twins) showed excess low generation probability.

Trimming pared 4 bases from V and 6 bases from J, leaving 7 bases between. CDR3 size: 11 residues. The V gene's germline CDR1 is KGHSH and CDR2 LQKENI. Concerning this clonotype: Its antigen is unidentified.

This same sample was also taken into another study, of yellow fever vaccine responses in identical twins. From that second work: Each twin's T cell response to the vaccine was reported to look partly convergent and partly personalized.

The TCR sequence derives from a woman aged 18-30 years in good health. Sequencing input: CD4+ T cells sorted from blood. The J gene is TRBJ2-7, the V gene TRBV18, with a tentative D call TRBD1 (6 bases). DNA of the CDR3: TGTGCCAGCTCACTACAGGGCGAGCAGTACTTC. It encodes CASSLQGEQYF.